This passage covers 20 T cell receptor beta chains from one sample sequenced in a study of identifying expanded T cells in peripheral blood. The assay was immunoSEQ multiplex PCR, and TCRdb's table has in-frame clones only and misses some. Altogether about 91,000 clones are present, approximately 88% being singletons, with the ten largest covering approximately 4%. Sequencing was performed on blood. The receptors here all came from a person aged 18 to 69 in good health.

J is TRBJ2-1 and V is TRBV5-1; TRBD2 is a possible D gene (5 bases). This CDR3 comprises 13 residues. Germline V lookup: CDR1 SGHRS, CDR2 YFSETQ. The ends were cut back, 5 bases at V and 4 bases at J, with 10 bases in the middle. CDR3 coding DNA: TGCGCCAGCAGTGCGGGTCAATACAATGAGCAGTTCTTC. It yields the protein CASSAGQYNEQFF.

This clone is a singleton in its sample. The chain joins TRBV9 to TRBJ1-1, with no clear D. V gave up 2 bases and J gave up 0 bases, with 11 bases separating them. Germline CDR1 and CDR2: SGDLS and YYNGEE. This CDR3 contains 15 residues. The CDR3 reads CASSVTSGMNTEAFF. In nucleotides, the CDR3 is TGTGCCAGCAGCGTCACGTCGGGGATGAACACTGAAGCTTTCTTT.

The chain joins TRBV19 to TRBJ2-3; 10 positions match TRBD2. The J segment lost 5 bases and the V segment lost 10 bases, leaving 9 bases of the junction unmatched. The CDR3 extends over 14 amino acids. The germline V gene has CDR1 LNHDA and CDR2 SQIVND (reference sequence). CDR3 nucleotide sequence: TGTGCCACCGTCTCACTAGCGGGGAAAGATACGCAGTATTTT. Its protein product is CATVSLAGKDTQYF.

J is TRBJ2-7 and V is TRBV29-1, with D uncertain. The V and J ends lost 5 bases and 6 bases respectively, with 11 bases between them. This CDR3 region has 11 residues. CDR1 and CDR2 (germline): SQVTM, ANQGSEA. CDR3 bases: TGCAGCGTTAATACAGTGCTCGAGCAGTACTTC. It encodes CSVNTVLEQYF.

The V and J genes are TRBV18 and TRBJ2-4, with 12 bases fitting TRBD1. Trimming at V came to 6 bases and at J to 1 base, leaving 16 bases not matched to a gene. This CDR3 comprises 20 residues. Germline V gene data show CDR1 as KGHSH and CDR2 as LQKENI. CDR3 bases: TGTGCCAGCTCCGGGAGGTCTGGGACAGGGGGCGACGGGGCCAAAAACATTCAGTACTTC. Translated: CASSGRSGTGGDGAKNIQYF.

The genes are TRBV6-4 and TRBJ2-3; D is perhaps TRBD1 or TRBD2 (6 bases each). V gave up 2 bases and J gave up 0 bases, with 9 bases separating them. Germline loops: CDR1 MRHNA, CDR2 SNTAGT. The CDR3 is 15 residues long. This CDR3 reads CASSDEGGSTDTQYF. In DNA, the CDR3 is TGTGCCAGCAGTGACGAAGGGGGGAGCACAGATACGCAGTATTTT.

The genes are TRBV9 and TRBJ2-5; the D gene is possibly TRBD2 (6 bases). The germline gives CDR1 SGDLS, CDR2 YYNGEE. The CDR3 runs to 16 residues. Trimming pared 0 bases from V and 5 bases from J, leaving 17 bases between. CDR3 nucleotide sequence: TGTGCCAGCAGCGTAGCTCTGGGACTCGGTGGGGAGACCCAGTACTTC. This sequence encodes CASSVALGLGGETQYF.

CDR3 region: CASSLRERGNYEQYF. CDR3 in DNA: TGCGCCAGCAGCTTGAGGGAGCGCGGGAACTACGAGCAGTACTTC. The chain links TRBV5-1 to TRBJ2-7, with D tentatively TRBD2 (6 bases). This CDR3 region has 15 residues. V shed 1 base and J shed 3 bases, with 14 bases lying between them. The germline CDR1 and CDR2 sequences are SGHRS and YFSETQ.

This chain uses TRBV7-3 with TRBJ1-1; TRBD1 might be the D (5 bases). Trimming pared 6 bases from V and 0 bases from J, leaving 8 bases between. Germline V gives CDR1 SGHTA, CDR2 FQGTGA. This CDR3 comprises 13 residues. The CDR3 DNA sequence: TGTGCCAGCAGTAGAGGGGTGAACACTGAAGCTTTCTTT. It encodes CASSRGVNTEAFF.

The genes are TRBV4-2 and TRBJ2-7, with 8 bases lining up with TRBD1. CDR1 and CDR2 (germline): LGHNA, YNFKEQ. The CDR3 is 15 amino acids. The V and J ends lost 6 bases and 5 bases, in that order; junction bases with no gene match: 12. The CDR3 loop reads CASRNGQGVSNEQYF. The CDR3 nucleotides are TGTGCCAGCAGAAACGGACAGGGAGTGAGCAACGAGCAGTACTTC.

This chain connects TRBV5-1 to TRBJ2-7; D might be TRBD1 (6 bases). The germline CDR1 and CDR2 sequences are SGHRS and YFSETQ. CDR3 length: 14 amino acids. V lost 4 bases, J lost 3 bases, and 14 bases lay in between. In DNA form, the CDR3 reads TGCGCCAGCAGCGTGGACAGTAAAGGCTACGAGCAGTACTTC. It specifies CASSVDSKGYEQYF.

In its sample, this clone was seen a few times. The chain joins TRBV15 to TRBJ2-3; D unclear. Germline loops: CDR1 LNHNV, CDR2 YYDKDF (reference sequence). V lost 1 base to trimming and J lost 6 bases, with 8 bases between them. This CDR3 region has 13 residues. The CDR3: CATSRVFIDTQYF. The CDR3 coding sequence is TGTGCCACCAGCAGAGTTTTCATTGATACGCAGTATTTT. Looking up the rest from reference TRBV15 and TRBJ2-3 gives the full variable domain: DAMVIQNPRYQVTQFGKPVTLSCSQTLNHNVMYWYQQKSSQAPKLLFHYYDKDFNNEADTPDNFQSRRPNTSFCFLDIRSPGLGDTAMYLCATSRVFIDTQYFGPGTRLTVL.

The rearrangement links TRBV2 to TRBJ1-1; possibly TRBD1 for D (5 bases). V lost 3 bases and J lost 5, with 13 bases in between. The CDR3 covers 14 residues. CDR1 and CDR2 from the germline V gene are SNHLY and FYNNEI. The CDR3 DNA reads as TGTGCCAGCAGTGAGGACGGGGGTGGGACTGAAGCTTTCTTT. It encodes CASSEDGGGTEAFF.

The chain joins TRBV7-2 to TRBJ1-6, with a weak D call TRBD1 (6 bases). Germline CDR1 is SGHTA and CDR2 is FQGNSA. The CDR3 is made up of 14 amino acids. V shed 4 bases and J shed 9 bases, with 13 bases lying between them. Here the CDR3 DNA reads TGTGCCAGCAGCTCGGACAGTGCCTCTTCACCCCTCCACTTT. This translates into CASSSDSASSPLHF.

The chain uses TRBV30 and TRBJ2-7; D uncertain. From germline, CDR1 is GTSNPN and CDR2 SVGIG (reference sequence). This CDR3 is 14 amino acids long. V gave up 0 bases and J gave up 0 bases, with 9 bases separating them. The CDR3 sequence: CAWSVSTYSYEQYF. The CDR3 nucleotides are TGTGCCTGGAGTGTGTCCACATACTCCTACGAGCAGTACTTC.

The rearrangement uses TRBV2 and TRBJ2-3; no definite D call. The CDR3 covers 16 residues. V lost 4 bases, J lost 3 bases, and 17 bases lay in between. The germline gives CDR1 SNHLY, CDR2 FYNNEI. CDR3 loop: CASSARHFPGTDTQYF. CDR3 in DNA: TGTGCCAGCAGTGCCAGACATTTCCCCGGTACAGATACGCAGTATTTT.

The CDR3 DNA reads TGTGCCAGCAGCCCTGAGAAGTCCTCACCCCTCCACTTT. Amino acid sequence: CASSPEKSSPLHF. The rearrangement uses TRBV5-6 and TRBJ1-6; D not resolved. V lost 4 bases to trimming and J lost 10 bases, with 12 bases between them. CDR3 length: 13 residues. Germline CDR1 reads SGHDT; CDR2 reads YYEEEE.

The CDR3 coding sequence is TGTGCCACTAGGACCGTCGACGACGAGCAGTACTTC. It encodes CATRTVDDEQYF. The rearrangement links TRBV10-3 to TRBJ2-7; no reliable D call. CDR1 is ENHRY and CDR2 is SYGVKD in the germline V gene. Trimming cost V 10 bases and J 5 bases, with 15 bases left between them. The CDR3 runs 12 residues.

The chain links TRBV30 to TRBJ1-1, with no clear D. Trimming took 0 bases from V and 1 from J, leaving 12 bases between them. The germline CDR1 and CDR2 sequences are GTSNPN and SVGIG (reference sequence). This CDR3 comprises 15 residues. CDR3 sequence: CAWSVLGKANTEAFF. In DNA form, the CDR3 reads TGTGCCTGGAGTGTACTAGGTAAGGCGAACACTGAAGCTTTCTTT.

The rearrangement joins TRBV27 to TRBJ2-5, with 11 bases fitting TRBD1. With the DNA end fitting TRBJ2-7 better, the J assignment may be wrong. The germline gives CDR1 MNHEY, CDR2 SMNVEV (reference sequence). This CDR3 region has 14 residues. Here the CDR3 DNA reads TGTGCCAGCAGTACCGGGACAGGGGGCTACGAGCAGTACTTC. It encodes CASSTGTGGYEQYF.